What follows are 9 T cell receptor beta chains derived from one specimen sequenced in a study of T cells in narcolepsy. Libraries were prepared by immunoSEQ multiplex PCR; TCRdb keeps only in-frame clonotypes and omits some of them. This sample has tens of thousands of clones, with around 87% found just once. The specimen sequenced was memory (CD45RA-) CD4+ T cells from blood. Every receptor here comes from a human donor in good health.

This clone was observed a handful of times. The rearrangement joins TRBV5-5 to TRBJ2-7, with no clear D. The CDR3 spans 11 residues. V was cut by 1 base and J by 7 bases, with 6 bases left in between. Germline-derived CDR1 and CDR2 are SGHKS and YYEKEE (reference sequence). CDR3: CASSLYTEQYF. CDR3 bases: TGTGCCAGCAGCTTGTATACAGAGCAGTACTTC.

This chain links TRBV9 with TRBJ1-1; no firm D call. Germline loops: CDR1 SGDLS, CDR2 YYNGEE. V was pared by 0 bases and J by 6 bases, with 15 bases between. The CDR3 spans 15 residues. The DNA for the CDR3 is TGTGCCAGCAGCGTAGGTTCAGGCGAGAAGGCTGAAGCTTTCTTT. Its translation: CASSVGSGEKAEAFF.

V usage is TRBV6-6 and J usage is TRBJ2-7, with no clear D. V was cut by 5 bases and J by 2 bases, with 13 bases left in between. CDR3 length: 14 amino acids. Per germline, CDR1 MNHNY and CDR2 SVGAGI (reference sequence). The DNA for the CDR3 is TGTGCCAGCAGTCACACACAAACCCCCTACGAGCAGTACTTC. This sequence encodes CASSHTQTPYEQYF.

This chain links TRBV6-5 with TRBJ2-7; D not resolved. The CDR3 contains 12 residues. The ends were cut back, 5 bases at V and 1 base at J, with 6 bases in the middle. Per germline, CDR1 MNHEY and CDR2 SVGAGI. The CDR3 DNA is TGTGCCAGCAGTGCCTGGTCCTACGAGCAGTACTTC. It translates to CASSAWSYEQYF.

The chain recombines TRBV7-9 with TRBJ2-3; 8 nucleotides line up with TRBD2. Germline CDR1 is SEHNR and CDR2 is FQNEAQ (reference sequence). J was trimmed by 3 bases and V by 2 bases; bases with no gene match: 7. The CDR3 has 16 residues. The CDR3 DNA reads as TGTGCCAGCAGCTTATCGACGGGGGGGACGACAGATACGCAGTATTTT. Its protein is CASSLSTGGTTDTQYF.

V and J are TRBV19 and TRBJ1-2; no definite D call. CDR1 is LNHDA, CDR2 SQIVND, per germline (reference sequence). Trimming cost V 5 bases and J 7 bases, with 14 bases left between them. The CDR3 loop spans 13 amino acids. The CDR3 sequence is CASSPSPDVGYTF. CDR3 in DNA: TGTGCCAGTAGTCCCTCCCCCGATGTTGGCTACACCTTC.

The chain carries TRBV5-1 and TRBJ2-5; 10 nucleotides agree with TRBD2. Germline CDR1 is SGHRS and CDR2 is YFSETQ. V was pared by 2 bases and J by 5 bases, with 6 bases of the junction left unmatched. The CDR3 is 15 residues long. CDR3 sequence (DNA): TGCGCCAGCAGCTTATCTAGCGGGGGACGGGAGACCCAGTACTTC. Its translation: CASSLSSGGRETQYF. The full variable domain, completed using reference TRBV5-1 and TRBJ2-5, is KAGVTQTPRYLIKTRGQQVTLSCSPISGHRSVSWYQQTPGQGLQFLFEYFSETQRNKGNFPGRFSGRQFSNSRSEMNVSTLELGDSALYLCASSLSSGGRETQYFGPGTRLLVL.

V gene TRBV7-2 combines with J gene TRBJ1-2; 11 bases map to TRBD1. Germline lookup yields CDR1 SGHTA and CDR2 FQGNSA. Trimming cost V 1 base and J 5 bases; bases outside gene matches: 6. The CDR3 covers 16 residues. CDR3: CASSLGGQGALYGYTF. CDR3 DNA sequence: TGTGCCAGCAGCTTAGGAGGACAGGGGGCTTTATATGGCTACACCTTC.

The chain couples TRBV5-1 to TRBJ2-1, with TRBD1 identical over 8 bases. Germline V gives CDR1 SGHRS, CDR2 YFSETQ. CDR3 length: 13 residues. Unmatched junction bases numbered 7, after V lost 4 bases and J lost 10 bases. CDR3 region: CASSGQGAWEQFF. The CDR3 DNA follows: TGCGCCAGCAGCGGTCAGGGGGCATGGGAGCAGTTCTTC.